This section outlines one T cell receptor (beta chain) sequence together with its context. The antigen is undetermined. These data are taken from a study of identical twins. Whole-study results and caveats: Excess twin sharing in beta out-of-frame sequences was weaker.

The V gene lost 1 base and the J gene lost 7 bases, with 14 bases spanning the gap. The CDR3 is 15 residues long. Germline assignment: CDR1 SGHTA and CDR2 FQGNSA. Each CDR3 protein gets one entry after TCRdb re-called the 5' RACE reads with MiXCR. The table has 1.5 million to 2 million distinct CDR3 sequences, about 31% seen once. The origin of this receptor is a newborn girl in good health. V is TRBV7-2 and J is TRBJ2-1, with unresolved D. Sequencing used cord blood. The CDR3 DNA reads as TGTGCCAGCAGCTTAGGGGCGACATCCCCTAATGAGCAGTTCTTC. Translation gives CASSLGATSPNEQFF.